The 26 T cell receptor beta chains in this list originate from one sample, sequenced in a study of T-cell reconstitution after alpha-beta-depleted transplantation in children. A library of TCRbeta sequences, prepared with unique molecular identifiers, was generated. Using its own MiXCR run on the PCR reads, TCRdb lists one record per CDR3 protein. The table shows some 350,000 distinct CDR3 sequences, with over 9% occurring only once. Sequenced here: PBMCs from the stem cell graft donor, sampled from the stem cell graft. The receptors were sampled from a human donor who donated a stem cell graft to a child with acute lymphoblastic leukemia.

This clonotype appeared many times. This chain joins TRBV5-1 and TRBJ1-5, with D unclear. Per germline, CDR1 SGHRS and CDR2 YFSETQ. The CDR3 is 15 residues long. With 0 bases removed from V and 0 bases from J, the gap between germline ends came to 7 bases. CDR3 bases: TGCGCCAGCAGCTTGGGGGGAACTAGCAATCAGCCCCAGCATTTT. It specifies CASSLGGTSNQPQHF.

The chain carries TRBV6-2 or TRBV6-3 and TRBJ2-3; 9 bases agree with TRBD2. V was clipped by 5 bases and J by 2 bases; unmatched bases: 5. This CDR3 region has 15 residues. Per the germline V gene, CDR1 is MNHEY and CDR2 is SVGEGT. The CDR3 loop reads CASSRLAEHTDTQYF. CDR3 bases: TGTGCCAGCAGTCGACTAGCGGAACACACAGATACGCAGTATTTT.

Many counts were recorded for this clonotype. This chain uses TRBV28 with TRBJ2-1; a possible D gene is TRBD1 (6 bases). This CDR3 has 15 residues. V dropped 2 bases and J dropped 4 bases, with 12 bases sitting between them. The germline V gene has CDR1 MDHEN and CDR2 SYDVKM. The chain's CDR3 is CASSLVRGPYNEQFF. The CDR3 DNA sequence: TGTGCCAGCAGTTTAGTCAGGGGACCGTACAATGAGCAGTTCTTC.

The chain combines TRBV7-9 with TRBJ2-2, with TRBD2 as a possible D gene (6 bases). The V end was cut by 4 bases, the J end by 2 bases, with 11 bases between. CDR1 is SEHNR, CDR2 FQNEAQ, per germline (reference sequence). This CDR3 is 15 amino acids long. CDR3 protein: CASSSAGRNTGELFF. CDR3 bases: TGTGCCAGCAGCTCAGCCGGGAGAAACACCGGGGAGCTGTTTTTT.

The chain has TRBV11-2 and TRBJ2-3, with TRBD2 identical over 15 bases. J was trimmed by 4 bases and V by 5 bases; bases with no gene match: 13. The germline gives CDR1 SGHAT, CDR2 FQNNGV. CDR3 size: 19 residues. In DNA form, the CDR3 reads TGTGCCAGCAGCACCGTCGGACTAGCGGGAGGGCCGAGGGCAGATACGCAGTATTTT. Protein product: CASSTVGLAGGPRADTQYF.

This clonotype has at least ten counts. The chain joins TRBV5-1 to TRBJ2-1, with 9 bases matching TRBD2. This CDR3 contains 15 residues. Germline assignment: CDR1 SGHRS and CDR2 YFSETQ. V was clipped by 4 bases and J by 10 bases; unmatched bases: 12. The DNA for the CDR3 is TGCGCCAGCAGCCCGGTGGTAGCGGGAGCGGTGGAGCAGTTCTTC. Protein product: CASSPVVAGAVEQFF.

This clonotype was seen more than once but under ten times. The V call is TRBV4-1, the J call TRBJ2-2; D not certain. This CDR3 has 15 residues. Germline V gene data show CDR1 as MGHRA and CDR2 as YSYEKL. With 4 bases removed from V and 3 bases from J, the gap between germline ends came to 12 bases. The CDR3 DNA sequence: TGCGCCAGCAGCCCTAGGCCCCAAGACACCGGGGAGCTGTTTTTT. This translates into CASSPRPQDTGELFF.

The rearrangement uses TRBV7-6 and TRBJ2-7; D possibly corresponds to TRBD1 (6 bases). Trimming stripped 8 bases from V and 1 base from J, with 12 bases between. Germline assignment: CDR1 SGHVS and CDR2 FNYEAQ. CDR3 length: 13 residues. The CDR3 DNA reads TGTGCCAGCTCTGGGACAAGTTCCTACGAGCAGTACTTC. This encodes CASSGTSSYEQYF.

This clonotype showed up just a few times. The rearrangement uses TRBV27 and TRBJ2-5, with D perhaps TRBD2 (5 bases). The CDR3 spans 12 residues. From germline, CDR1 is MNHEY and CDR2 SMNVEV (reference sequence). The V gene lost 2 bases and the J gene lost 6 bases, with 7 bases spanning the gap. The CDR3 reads CASSLTGKTQYF. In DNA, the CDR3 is TGTGCCAGCAGTTTAACGGGAAAGACCCAGTACTTC.

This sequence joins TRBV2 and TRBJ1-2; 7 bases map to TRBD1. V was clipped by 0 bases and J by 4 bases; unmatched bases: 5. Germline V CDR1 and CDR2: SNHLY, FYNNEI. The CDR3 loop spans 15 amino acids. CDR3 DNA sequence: TGTGCCAGCAGTGAAGCGGCAGGGGGAGGCTATGGCTACACCTTC. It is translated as CASSEAAGGGYGYTF.

CDR3: CASSFAGETYEQYF. Written as DNA, the CDR3 is TGTGCCAGCAGTTTCGCAGGGGAGACCTACGAGCAGTACTTC. The rearrangement uses TRBV28 and TRBJ2-7, with D possibly TRBD1 on 6 matching bases. V lost 3 bases and J lost 2, with 11 bases in between. Germline loops: CDR1 MDHEN, CDR2 SYDVKM. The CDR3 sequence is 14 residues long. The whole variable domain, filled in from reference TRBV28 and TRBJ2-7, reads DVKVTQSSRYLVKRTGEKVFLECVQDMDHENMFWYRQDPGLGLRLIYFSYDVKMKEKGDIPEGYSVSREKKERFSLILESASTNQTSMYLCASSFAGETYEQYFGPGTRLTVT.

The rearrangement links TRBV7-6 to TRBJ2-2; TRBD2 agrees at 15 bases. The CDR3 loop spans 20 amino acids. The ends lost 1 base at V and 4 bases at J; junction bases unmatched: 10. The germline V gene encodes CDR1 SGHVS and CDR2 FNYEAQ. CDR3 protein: CASSLESAGLAGGRTGELFF. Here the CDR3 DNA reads TGTGCCAGCAGCTTAGAGAGTGCGGGACTAGCGGGAGGTCGCACCGGGGAGCTGTTTTTT.

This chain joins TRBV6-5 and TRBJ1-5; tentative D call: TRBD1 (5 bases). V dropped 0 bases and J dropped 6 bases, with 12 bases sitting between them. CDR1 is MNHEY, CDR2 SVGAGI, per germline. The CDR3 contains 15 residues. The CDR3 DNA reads TGTGCCAGCAGTTACTCGAGGCAGGGCACTCAGCCCCAGCATTTT. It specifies CASSYSRQGTQPQHF.

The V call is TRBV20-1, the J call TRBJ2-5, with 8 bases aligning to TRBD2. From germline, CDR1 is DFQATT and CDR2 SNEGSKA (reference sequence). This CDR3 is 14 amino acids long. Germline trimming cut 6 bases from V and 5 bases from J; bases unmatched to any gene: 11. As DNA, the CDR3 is TGCAGTGCCCCGATGAGCGGGAGCTTGGAGACCCAGTACTTC. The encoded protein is CSAPMSGSLETQYF.

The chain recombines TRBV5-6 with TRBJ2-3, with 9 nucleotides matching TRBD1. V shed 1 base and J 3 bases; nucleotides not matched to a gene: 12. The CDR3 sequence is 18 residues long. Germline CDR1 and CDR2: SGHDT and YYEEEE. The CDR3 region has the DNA TGTGCCAGCAGCTTGTATGGGACAGGGCAAATTTGGACAGATACGCAGTATTTT. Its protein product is CASSLYGTGQIWTDTQYF.

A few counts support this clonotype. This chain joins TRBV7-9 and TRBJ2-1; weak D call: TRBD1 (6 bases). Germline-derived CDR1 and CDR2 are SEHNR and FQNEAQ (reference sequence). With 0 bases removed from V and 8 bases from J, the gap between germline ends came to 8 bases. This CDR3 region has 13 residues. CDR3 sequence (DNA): TGTGCCAGCAGCTTAGCGGGGGCTCATGAGCAGTTCTTC. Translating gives CASSLAGAHEQFF.

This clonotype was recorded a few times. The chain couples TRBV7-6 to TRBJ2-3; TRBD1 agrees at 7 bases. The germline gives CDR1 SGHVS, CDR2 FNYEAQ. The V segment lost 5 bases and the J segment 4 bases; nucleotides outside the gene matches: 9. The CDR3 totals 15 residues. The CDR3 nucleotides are TGTGCCAGCAGCCTGGTAGGGGGCAATCCAGATACGCAGTATTTT. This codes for CASSLVGGNPDTQYF.

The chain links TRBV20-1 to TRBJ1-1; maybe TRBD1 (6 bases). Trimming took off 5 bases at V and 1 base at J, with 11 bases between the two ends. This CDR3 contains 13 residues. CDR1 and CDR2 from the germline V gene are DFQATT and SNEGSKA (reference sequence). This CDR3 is CSARGHSNTEAFF. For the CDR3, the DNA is TGCAGTGCTCGGGGACATTCGAACACTGAAGCTTTCTTT.

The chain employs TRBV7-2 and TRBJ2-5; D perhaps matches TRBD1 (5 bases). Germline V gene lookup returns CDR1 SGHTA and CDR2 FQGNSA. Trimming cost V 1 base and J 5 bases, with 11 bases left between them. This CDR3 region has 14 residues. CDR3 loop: CASSLGGRVETQYF. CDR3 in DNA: TGTGCCAGCAGCTTAGGTGGCAGGGTGGAGACCCAGTACTTC.

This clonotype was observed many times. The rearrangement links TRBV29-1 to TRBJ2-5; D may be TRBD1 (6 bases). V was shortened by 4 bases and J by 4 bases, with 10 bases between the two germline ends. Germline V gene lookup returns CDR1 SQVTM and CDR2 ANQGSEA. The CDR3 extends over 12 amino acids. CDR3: CSVAGVRETQYF. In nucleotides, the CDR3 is TGCAGCGTTGCAGGGGTGAGAGAGACCCAGTACTTC. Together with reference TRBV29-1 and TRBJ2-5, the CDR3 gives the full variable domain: SAVISQKPSRDICQRGTSLTIQCQVDSQVTMMFWYRQQPGQSLTLIATANQGSEATYESGFVIDKFPISRPNLTFSTLTVSNMSPEDSSIYLCSVAGVRETQYFGPGTRLLVL.

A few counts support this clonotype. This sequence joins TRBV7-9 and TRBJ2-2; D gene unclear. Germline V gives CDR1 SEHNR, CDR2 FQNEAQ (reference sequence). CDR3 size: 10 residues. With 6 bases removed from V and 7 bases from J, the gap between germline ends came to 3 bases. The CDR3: CASRVGELFF. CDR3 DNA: TGTGCCAGCAGAGTCGGGGAGCTGTTTTTT.

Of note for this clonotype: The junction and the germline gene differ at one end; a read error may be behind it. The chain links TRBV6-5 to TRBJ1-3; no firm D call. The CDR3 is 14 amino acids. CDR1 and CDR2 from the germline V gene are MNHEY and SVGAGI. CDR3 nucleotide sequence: TGTTCCAGCAGTTGGACGAGCTCTGGAAACACCATATATTTT. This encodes CSSSWTSSGNTIYF.

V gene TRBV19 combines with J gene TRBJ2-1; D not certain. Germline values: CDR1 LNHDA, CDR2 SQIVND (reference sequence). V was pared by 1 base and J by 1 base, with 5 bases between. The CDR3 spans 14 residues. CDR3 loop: CASSIGQSYNEQFF. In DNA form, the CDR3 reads TGTGCCAGTAGTATAGGTCAATCCTACAATGAGCAGTTCTTC.

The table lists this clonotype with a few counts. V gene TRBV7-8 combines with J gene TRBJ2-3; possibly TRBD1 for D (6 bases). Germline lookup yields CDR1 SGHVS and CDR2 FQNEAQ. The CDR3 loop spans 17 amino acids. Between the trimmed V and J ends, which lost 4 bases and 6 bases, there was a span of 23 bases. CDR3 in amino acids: CASSSQWGPPNLDTQYF. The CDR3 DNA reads TGTGCCAGCAGCTCACAATGGGGGCCTCCTAATTTGGATACGCAGTATTTT.

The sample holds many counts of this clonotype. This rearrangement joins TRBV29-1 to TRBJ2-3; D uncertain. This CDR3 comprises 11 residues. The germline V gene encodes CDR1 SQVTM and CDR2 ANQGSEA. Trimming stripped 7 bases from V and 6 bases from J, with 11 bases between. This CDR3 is CSANPGDTQYF. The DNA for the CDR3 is TGCAGCGCCAACCCCGGGGATACGCAGTATTTT.

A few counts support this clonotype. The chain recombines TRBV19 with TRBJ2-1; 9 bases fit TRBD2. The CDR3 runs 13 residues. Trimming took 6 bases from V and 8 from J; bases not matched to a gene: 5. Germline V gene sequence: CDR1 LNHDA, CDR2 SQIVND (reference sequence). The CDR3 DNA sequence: TGTGCCAGTAGGGTTAGCGGGAGTGATGAGCAGTTCTTC. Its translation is CASRVSGSDEQFF.